The 22 T cell receptor beta chains presented below share a single source sample, sequenced in a study of OX40 agonist ivuxolimab in advanced cancers. Only in-frame clones appear in the TCRdb table, and some are missing; sequencing was by immunoSEQ multiplex PCR. The sample includes fewer than 100,000 clones, just over 90% of them seen just once. Sample: CD4+ or CD8+ T cells sorted from blood, taken in a trial of the OX40 agonist ivuxolimab. The origin of the receptors is an adult with an advanced solid tumor such as melanoma, head and neck, liver or kidney cancer.

V is TRBV30 and J is TRBJ2-7; D is undetermined. This CDR3 has 12 amino acids. Germline CDR1 and CDR2: GTSNPN and SVGIG (reference sequence). V shed 1 base and J shed 9 bases, with 13 bases lying between them. CDR3 DNA sequence: TGTGCCTGGAGTGGCCTCACCCCTCGGCAGTACTTC. Its translation: CAWSGLTPRQYF.

This clone was recorded only once. The V and J genes are TRBV5-6 and TRBJ2-3; no clear D gene. Germline V gene data show CDR1 as SGHDT and CDR2 as YYEEEE. There are 14 residues in the CDR3. With 3 bases removed from V and 2 bases from J, the gap between germline ends came to 10 bases. Written as DNA, the CDR3 is TGTGCCAGCAGCTCGGGCGTTCTCACAGATACGCAGTATTTT. Its protein is CASSSGVLTDTQYF. Combining the CDR3 with reference TRBV5-6 and TRBJ2-3 gives the whole variable domain DAGVTQSPTHLIKTRGQQVTLRCSPKSGHDTVSWYQQALGQGPQFIFQYYEEEERQRGNFPDRFSGHQFPNYSSELNVNALLLGDSALYLCASSSGVLTDTQYFGPGTRLTVL.

This clone has a handful of counts. The V call is TRBV5-1, the J call TRBJ1-4; 11 nucleotides align to TRBD1. V trimming: 2 bases; J trimming: 7 bases; junction bases outside the gene matches: 1. This CDR3 has 14 residues. Germline V gives CDR1 SGHRS, CDR2 YFSETQ. The CDR3 sequence is CASSFGQGAEKLFF. CDR3 coding DNA: TGCGCCAGCAGCTTCGGACAGGGGGCTGAAAAACTGTTTTTT.

This clone was seen only a few times. V and J are TRBV19 and TRBJ1-1, with D unresolved. This CDR3 comprises 13 residues. The germline V gene has CDR1 LNHDA and CDR2 SQIVND (reference sequence). Trimming stripped 7 bases from V and 0 bases from J, with 9 bases between. In DNA form, the CDR3 reads TGTGCCAGTACTGTTGGTATGAACACTGAAGCTTTCTTT. Encoded protein: CASTVGMNTEAFF. The whole variable domain, remainder taken from reference TRBV19 and TRBJ1-1, is DGGITQSPKYLFRKEGQNVTLSCEQNLNHDAMYWYRQDPGQGLRLIYYSQIVNDFQKGDIAEGYSVSREKKESFPLTVTSAQKNPTAFYLCASTVGMNTEAFFGQGTRLTVV.

This clone was seen a few times. The CDR3 reads CASSAPGLLTYEQYF. CDR3 nucleotides: TGTGCCAGCAGCGCACCGGGACTGCTTACCTACGAGCAGTACTTC. The rearrangement links TRBV7-2 to TRBJ2-7, with a weak D call TRBD2 (6 bases). Trimming left V 5 bases short and J 2 bases short, with 16 bases between. Germline V gives CDR1 SGHTA, CDR2 FQGNSA. This CDR3 comprises 15 residues.

The chain combines TRBV18 with TRBJ2-3, with 9 bases identical to TRBD1. In germline, CDR1 is KGHSH, CDR2 LQKENI. The ends lost 3 bases at V and 4 bases at J; junction bases unmatched: 11. The CDR3 is 17 residues long. CDR3 residues: CASSPRPGGQGSDTQYF. Here the CDR3 DNA reads TGTGCCAGCTCACCTCGCCCGGGGGGACAGGGATCAGATACGCAGTATTTT.

The chain carries TRBV19 and TRBJ1-1, with D tentatively TRBD1 (6 bases). The germline V gene encodes CDR1 LNHDA and CDR2 SQIVND (reference sequence). The V end lost 4 bases, the J end lost 1 base, and 13 bases lay between the germline ends. The CDR3 length is 15 residues. The CDR3 nucleotides are TGTGCCAGTAGTACCGTGGACAGTTCGAACACTGAAGCTTTCTTT. Its translation is CASSTVDSSNTEAFF.

The rearrangement links TRBV6-5 to TRBJ1-4; 10 bases map to TRBD1. The V segment lost 6 bases and the J segment 6 bases; nucleotides outside the gene matches: 4. The length of the CDR3 is 14 residues. CDR1 is MNHEY and CDR2 is SVGAGI in the germline V gene. The CDR3 reads CASRPTGGDEKLFF. CDR3 DNA sequence: TGTGCCAGCAGACCGACAGGGGGCGATGAAAAACTGTTTTTT.

CDR3 loop: CASSPRTALRAEAFF. The DNA for the CDR3 is TGTGCCAGCAGCCCGCGGACAGCGTTGAGGGCTGAAGCTTTCTTT. V and J are TRBV7-8 and TRBJ1-1, with D maybe TRBD1 (6 bases). CDR1 is SGHVS and CDR2 is FQNEAQ in the germline V gene. CDR3 length equals 15 residues. Trimming left V 5 bases short and J 6 bases short, with 19 bases between.

This chain joins TRBV7-9 and TRBJ2-1; D may be TRBD1 (6 bases). V lost 3 bases and J lost 4, with 10 bases in between. Germline V gene data show CDR1 as SEHNR and CDR2 as FQNEAQ (reference sequence). This CDR3 has 14 amino acids. This CDR3 is CASSFGGAYNEQFF. As DNA, the CDR3 is TGTGCCAGCAGCTTTGGGGGCGCATACAATGAGCAGTTCTTC.

The CDR3 loop reads CASSQRGCQETQYF. The CDR3 DNA reads TGCGCCAGCAGTCAACGGGGGTGCCAAGAGACCCAGTACTTC. The chain couples TRBV23-1 to TRBJ2-5; tentatively, D is TRBD2 (6 bases). TRBV23-1 counts as an open reading frame of uncertain function. This CDR3 contains 14 residues. Trimming took 2 bases from V and 1 from J, leaving 8 bases between them.

The chain has TRBV19 and TRBJ1-5, with D perhaps TRBD1 (6 bases). The length of the CDR3 is 14 residues. With 7 bases removed from V and 2 bases from J, the gap between germline ends came to 12 bases. The germline V gene encodes CDR1 LNHDA and CDR2 SQIVND (reference sequence). The CDR3 sequence: CASTPDRRNQPQHF. CDR3 sequence (DNA): TGTGCCAGTACCCCGGACAGACGCAATCAGCCCCAGCATTTT.

V and J are TRBV7-6 and TRBJ2-7; tentative D call: TRBD2 (5 bases). Deletions cut 1 base from V and 4 bases from J, with 11 bases between. CDR1 and CDR2 from the germline V gene are SGHVS and FNYEAQ. The CDR3 covers 14 residues. CDR3 sequence: CASSLGVALYEQYF. The CDR3 nucleotides read TGTGCCAGCAGCTTAGGTGTAGCGTTATACGAGCAGTACTTC.

The count of this clone is one. V usage is TRBV7-2 and J usage is TRBJ2-3, with 8 bases fitting TRBD2. This CDR3 has 17 amino acids. J was trimmed by 0 bases and V by 1 base; bases with no gene match: 6. Germline-derived CDR1 and CDR2 are SGHTA and FQGNSA. The CDR3 sequence is CASSLVPSGLSTDTQYF. DNA for the CDR3: TGTGCCAGCAGCTTAGTTCCTAGCGGGCTTAGCACAGATACGCAGTATTTT.

CDR3 in amino acids: CASSEGRTGTNSPLHF. Here the CDR3 DNA reads TGTGCCAGCAGTGAAGGCAGGACAGGGACCAATTCACCCCTCCACTTT. This chain links TRBV2 with TRBJ1-6, with 8 nucleotides matching TRBD1. Germline lookup yields CDR1 SNHLY and CDR2 FYNNEI. V shed 1 base, J shed 7 bases, and the junction held 6 bases outside the gene matches. This CDR3 is built from 16 residues.

The chain has TRBV5-1 and TRBJ2-7, with a tentative D call TRBD1 (5 bases). This CDR3 has 14 residues. V gave up 2 bases and J gave up 0 bases, with 9 bases separating them. From germline, CDR1 is SGHRS and CDR2 YFSETQ. CDR3 DNA: TGCGCCAGCAGCTTCCAGGGATACTCCTACGAGCAGTACTTC. This gives the protein CASSFQGYSYEQYF. The full variable domain, its missing parts supplied by reference TRBV5-1 and TRBJ2-7, is KAGVTQTPRYLIKTRGQQVTLSCSPISGHRSVSWYQQTPGQGLQFLFEYFSETQRNKGNFPGRFSGRQFSNSRSEMNVSTLELGDSALYLCASSFQGYSYEQYFGPGTRLTVT.

The genes are TRBV30 and TRBJ1-3; D is uncertain. CDR3 size: 14 residues. Germline CDR1 GTSNPN, CDR2 SVGIG (reference sequence). The V gene lost 5 bases and the J gene lost 5 bases, with 16 bases spanning the gap. CDR3 residues: CAWLEPGVRNTIYF. The CDR3 coding sequence is TGTGCCTGGCTGGAGCCGGGAGTTCGAAACACCATATATTTT.

The chain uses TRBV27 and TRBJ1-5; TRBD1 matches at 9 bases. The CDR3 extends over 16 amino acids. CDR1 and CDR2 from the germline V gene are MNHEY and SMNVEV (reference sequence). J lost 5 bases, V lost 4 bases, and 9 bases had no gene match. The CDR3 loop reads CASSSRTGVNHQPQHF. CDR3 in DNA: TGTGCCAGCAGTTCACGGACAGGGGTGAATCATCAGCCCCAGCATTTT.

This chain links TRBV5-1 with TRBJ2-5; D might be TRBD1 (6 bases). This CDR3 region has 14 residues. Germline V gene lookup returns CDR1 SGHRS and CDR2 YFSETQ. Trimming left V 2 bases short and J 3 bases short, with 11 bases between. The CDR3 nucleotides read TGCGCCAGCAGCTTCGGGACAAATAAAGAGACCCAGTACTTC. It specifies CASSFGTNKETQYF.

This sequence joins TRBV5-1 and TRBJ1-5; unclear D gene. Germline-derived CDR1 and CDR2 are SGHRS and YFSETQ. The V gene lost 0 bases and the J gene lost 3 bases, with 7 bases spanning the gap. The CDR3 covers 14 residues. CDR3 residues: CASSLGDPNQPQHF. The CDR3, as DNA: TGCGCCAGCAGCTTGGGGGATCCCAATCAGCCCCAGCATTTT.

V gene TRBV28 combines with J gene TRBJ2-7, with D perhaps TRBD1 (6 bases). V lost 3 bases, J lost 2 bases, and 17 bases lay in between. The CDR3 totals 16 residues. Germline CDR1 MDHEN, CDR2 SYDVKM. CDR3 protein: CASSFPTGTIPYEQYF. CDR3 nucleotides: TGTGCCAGCAGTTTCCCCACCGGGACAATCCCCTACGAGCAGTACTTC. Full variable domain (rest looked up from reference TRBV28 and TRBJ2-7): DVKVTQSSRYLVKRTGEKVFLECVQDMDHENMFWYRQDPGLGLRLIYFSYDVKMKEKGDIPEGYSVSREKKERFSLILESASTNQTSMYLCASSFPTGTIPYEQYFGPGTRLTVT.

This clone has more than one count but fewer than ten. The gene calls are TRBV11-2 and TRBJ2-3; the match to TRBD2 covers 7 bases. V was clipped by 7 bases and J by 3 bases; unmatched bases: 10. The germline V gene encodes CDR1 SGHAT and CDR2 FQNNGV. This CDR3 contains 15 residues. Written as DNA, the CDR3 is TGTGCCAGCACCTCGAGACTAGCTATTACAGATACGCAGTATTTT. Translated: CASTSRLAITDTQYF.